The clone carrying this TCR beta chain was seen more than once but under ten times. As yet, its antigen is unknown. The entry originates in a study of T-cell reconstitution after alpha-beta-depleted transplantation in children. Findings and caveats of the study: It was reported that alpha-beta T cells came from several hundred expanded graft clones (about two months after transplant). Once a year had passed after transplant, T-cell counts and diversity came mostly from newly produced T cells.

Library preparation (for TCRbeta) was performed with unique molecular identifiers. From the PCR reads, TCRdb called clonotypes with MiXCR, one entry per CDR3 protein. This table holds 250,000 to 300,000 distinct CDR3 sequences, around 10% found once. J lost 4 bases, V lost 5 bases, and 8 bases had no gene match. The CDR3 has 15 amino acids. Germline V gene data show CDR1 as SGHTA and CDR2 as FQGNSA. The clonotype was recovered from a boy in the first two years of life with acute myeloid leukemia, due to receive a stem cell transplant. This chain joins TRBV7-2 and TRBJ2-1; 7 nucleotides agree with TRBD1. Specimen: PBMCs, collected before TCRalphabeta/CD19-depleted stem cell transplant. CDR3 DNA sequence: TGTGCCAGCAGCCTGAGACAGGGAAGGTACAATGAGCAGTTCTTC. Its translation is CASSLRQGRYNEQFF.